These 26 T cell receptor beta chains share one sample of origin, sequenced in a study of T-cell memory formation after mild COVID-19. TCRdb itself ran the 5' RACE reads through MiXCR, one entry per CDR3 protein. The sample records a few hundred thousand distinct CDR3 sequences, 16% being singletons. The sequencing input was PBMCs or a T cell subset sorted from them (not recorded which). The receptors originated from a man aged 18 to 35 who had mild COVID-19 (a few samples of this study predate the infection). Cell type and time point are not known.

This clonotype occurred a few times. The chain links TRBV5-6 to TRBJ2-7; D is unresolved. In germline, CDR1 is SGHDT, CDR2 YYEEEE. The CDR3 consists of 14 residues. V lost 0 bases and J lost 3, with 10 bases in between. CDR3 region: CASSLGLERYEQYV. DNA of the CDR3: TGTGCCAGCAGCTTGGGGTTGGAACGCTACGAGCAGTACGTC.

This clonotype appeared many times. The junction shows a germline mismatch at one end, possibly a read error. The chain employs TRBV6-5 and TRBJ2-1; 8 positions match TRBD1. From germline, CDR1 is MNHEY and CDR2 SVGAGI. The CDR3 is 16 amino acids. CDR3 sequence reads: CASTYRTGFAGNEQFF. Written as DNA, the CDR3 is TGTGCCAGCACTTACCGGACAGGGTTTGCGGGGAATGAGCAGTTCTTC.

The genes are TRBV28 and TRBJ2-6, with D perhaps matching TRBD1 (6 bases). CDR3 length: 16 amino acids. CDR1 is MDHEN and CDR2 is SYDVKM in the germline V gene. The V end was cut by 5 bases, the J end by 2 bases, with 13 bases between. The CDR3 loop reads CASSIPPGAGANVLTF. CDR3 sequence (DNA): TGTGCCAGCAGTATCCCCCCAGGGGCTGGGGCCAACGTCCTGACTTTC.

This clonotype was seen more than once but under ten times. The chain has TRBV2 and TRBJ2-7, with 7 bases matching TRBD1. CDR3 length: 17 residues. Germline V CDR1 and CDR2: SNHLY, FYNNEI. The V and J ends lost 5 bases and 2 bases, in that order; junction bases with no gene match: 15. This CDR3 reads CASSPSPPLTGTYEQYV. The CDR3 DNA follows: TGTGCCAGCAGTCCCTCCCCCCCCTTGACAGGGACCTACGAGCAGTACGTC.

The sample holds a few counts of this clonotype. This chain connects TRBV5-1 to TRBJ2-7; D is tentatively TRBD1 or TRBD2 (7 bases each). This CDR3 spans 14 amino acids. In germline, CDR1 is SGHRS, CDR2 YFSETQ. V gave up 4 bases and J gave up 3 bases, with 14 bases separating them. In DNA, the CDR3 is TGCGCCAGCAGCGTTCAGGGGGGGCACTACGAGCAGTACGTC. Its translation is CASSVQGGHYEQYV.

This clonotype was found a few times. The genes are TRBV10-1 and TRBJ2-7; D ambiguous. Germline V gives CDR1 WNHNN, CDR2 SYGVQD (reference sequence). The CDR3 contains 12 residues. V lost 5 bases and J 2 bases, leaving 7 bases between the germline ends. Here the CDR3 DNA reads TGCGCCAGCAGTCACGGAGCCTACGAGCAGTACTTC. It translates to CASSHGAYEQYF.

This chain uses TRBV7-2 with TRBJ2-5; 8 bases map to TRBD2. This CDR3 is built from 16 residues. Per the germline V gene, CDR1 is SGHTA and CDR2 is FQGNSA. Germline trimming cut 4 bases from V and 5 bases from J; bases unmatched to any gene: 12. The DNA for the CDR3 is TGTGCCAGCAGCTCGCTCCTCGGGGGGGCCGGGGAGACCCAGTACTTC. Its translation is CASSSLLGGAGETQYF.

The V gene is TRBV4-1, the J gene TRBJ2-1, with 7 bases matching TRBD2. Germline V gene sequence: CDR1 MGHRA, CDR2 YSYEKL. Trimming cost V 0 bases and J 2 bases; bases outside gene matches: 10. The CDR3 loop spans 18 amino acids. In DNA form, the CDR3 reads TGCGCCAGCAGCCAAGATTTGTTTAGTCGGGGGGCCTACAATGAGCAGTTCTTC. Its protein is CASSQDLFSRGAYNEQFF.

The genes are TRBV7-2 and TRBJ2-1; D remains ambiguous. V lost 0 bases to trimming and J lost 0 bases, with 9 bases between them. CDR3 length: 16 amino acids. Germline V gene sequence: CDR1 SGHTA, CDR2 FQGNSA. The CDR3 sequence is CASSLAPVSSYNEQFF. The CDR3 region has the DNA TGTGCCAGCAGCTTAGCTCCTGTTAGCTCCTACAATGAGCAGTTCTTC.

This clonotype occurred a few times. V usage is TRBV14 and J usage is TRBJ2-1, with D possibly TRBD1 on 6 matching bases. CDR1 and CDR2 from the germline V gene are SGHDN and FVKESK. This CDR3 region has 15 residues. With 3 bases removed from V and 9 bases from J, the gap between germline ends came to 18 bases. CDR3 loop: CASSHSGTGFGEQFF. The CDR3 DNA reads as TGTGCCAGCAGCCATTCAGGAACAGGGTTTGGTGAGCAGTTCTTC.

In this sample, this clonotype turned up a few times. CDR3 DNA sequence: TGTGCCAGCAGCGGCCCAAGGGTTACCGGGGAGCTGTTTTTT. It yields the protein CASSGPRVTGELFF. The V gene is TRBV7-9, the J gene TRBJ2-2, with D uncertain. The CDR3 runs 14 residues. Germline-derived CDR1 and CDR2 are SEHNR and FQNEAQ (reference sequence). Trimming shortened V by 5 bases and J by 5 bases, and 12 bases separated the two germline ends.

This clonotype came up a few times. This chain links TRBV27 with TRBJ2-1; a weak D match, TRBD1 (5 bases). The CDR3 runs 15 residues. The V gene lost 3 bases and the J gene lost 2 bases, with 11 bases spanning the gap. Germline V gene lookup returns CDR1 MNHEY and CDR2 SMNVEV (reference sequence). The CDR3: CASSFWGRAYNEQFF. The CDR3 DNA follows: TGTGCCAGCAGTTTTTGGGGCCGCGCCTACAATGAGCAGTTCTTC.

The genes are TRBV5-5 and TRBJ2-2, with TRBD2 identical over 12 bases. Germline lookup yields CDR1 SGHKS and CDR2 YYEKEE (reference sequence). CDR3 length: 17 residues. After removal of 1 base from V and 7 bases from J, the junction contained 8 bases not matched to a gene. CDR3 protein: CASSLSRLAGASGELFF. The CDR3 region has the DNA TGTGCCAGCAGCTTGTCCCGACTAGCGGGGGCAAGCGGGGAGCTGTTTTTT.

The chain uses TRBV3-1 and TRBJ2-5; D remains ambiguous. The CDR3 loop spans 12 amino acids. The germline V gene encodes CDR1 LGHDT and CDR2 YNNKEL (reference sequence). The germline V and J ends were trimmed by 1 base and 4 bases, with 4 bases remaining between them. CDR3 sequence: CASSQVAETQYF. The CDR3 DNA reads TGTGCCAGCAGCCAAGTAGCAGAGACCCAGTACTTC.

This clonotype has just a few counts. The V gene is TRBV15, the J gene TRBJ1-2; unclear D gene. The CDR3 extends over 16 amino acids. Germline values: CDR1 LNHNV, CDR2 YYDKDF (reference sequence). V was clipped by 5 bases and J by 1 base, with 17 bases between them. CDR3 coding DNA: TGTGCCACCAGCCCCCGGACTGAAGGCCTTAACTATGGCTACACCTTC. Translation gives CATSPRTEGLNYGYTF.

Only a few counts were recorded for this clonotype. The CDR3 region is CASSNREGNTEAFF. The CDR3 region has the DNA TGTGCCAGCTCAAACAGGGAGGGGAACACTGAAGCTTTCTTT. The V and J genes are TRBV18 and TRBJ1-1; perhaps TRBD1 as D (6 bases). The germline CDR1 and CDR2 sequences are KGHSH and LQKENI. The CDR3 is 14 residues long. With 5 bases removed from V and 1 base from J, the gap between germline ends came to 11 bases.

The chain uses TRBV6-2 or TRBV6-3 and TRBJ1-1; the D is unclear. Trimming pared 6 bases from V and 1 base from J, leaving 15 bases between. This CDR3 is built from 15 residues. Per germline, CDR1 MNHEY and CDR2 SVGEGT. As DNA, the CDR3 is TGTGCCAGCAGGCAAGCCATAGTACAGAACACTGAAGCTTTCTTT. This sequence encodes CASRQAIVQNTEAFF.

This clonotype has just a few counts. The chain is built from TRBV11-2 and TRBJ2-1; either TRBD1 or TRBD2 may fit D (5 bases each). The germline CDR1 and CDR2 sequences are SGHAT and FQNNGV. The CDR3 length is 14 residues. Trimming took off 6 bases at V and 4 bases at J, with 13 bases between the two ends. The CDR3 nucleotides are TGTGCCAGCAGGCGTACGGGACCTTACAATGAGCAGTTCTTC. It encodes CASRRTGPYNEQFF.

The sample holds a few counts of this clonotype. The V gene is TRBV4-1, the J gene TRBJ2-3, with 8 nucleotides matching TRBD1. CDR1 MGHRA and CDR2 YSYEKL come from the germline V gene. Trimming at V came to 3 bases and at J to 0 bases, leaving 11 bases not matched to a gene. This CDR3 has 18 residues. CDR3 in amino acids: CASSQRTGPSTSTDTQYF. The CDR3 DNA is TGCGCCAGCAGCCAGAGGACAGGGCCGAGCACAAGCACAGATACGCAGTATTTT.

This clonotype occurred a few times. V gene TRBV5-1 combines with J gene TRBJ2-2; 8 bases agree with TRBD1. Trimming took 8 bases from V and 2 from J; bases not matched to a gene: 2. CDR1 is SGHRS and CDR2 is YFSETQ in the germline V gene. The CDR3 contains 13 residues. Here the CDR3 reads CASGQGNTGELFF. In DNA, the CDR3 is TGCGCCAGTGGACAGGGCAACACCGGGGAGCTGTTTTTT.

The chain uses TRBV7-9 and TRBJ1-1; the D is unclear. The germline V gene encodes CDR1 SEHNR and CDR2 FQNEAQ (reference sequence). V was trimmed by 3 bases and J by 5 bases, leaving 10 bases between them. The CDR3 totals 13 residues. CDR3 coding DNA: TGTGCCAGCAGCTTTCGTAGTAGGACTGAAGCTTTCTTT. It translates to CASSFRSRTEAFF.

The rearrangement links TRBV2 to TRBJ2-7, with D unresolved. This CDR3 spans 14 amino acids. Germline values: CDR1 SNHLY, CDR2 FYNNEI. V was cut by 7 bases and J by 0 bases, with 13 bases left in between. The DNA of the CDR3 is TGTGCCAGCATTAGCACGGAGAACTCCTACGAGCAGTACTTC. It translates to CASISTENSYEQYF. Using reference TRBV2 and TRBJ2-7 for the parts outside the CDR3, the full variable domain is EPEVTQTPSHQVTQMGQEVILRCVPISNHLYFYWYRQILGQKVEFLVSFYNNEISEKSEIFDDQFSVERPDGSNFTLKIRSTKLEDSAMYFCASISTENSYEQYFGPGTRLTVT.

This chain's CDR3 is CASRTGAYNSPLHF. The CDR3 DNA reads TGTGCCAGCAGGACAGGGGCATATAATTCACCCCTCCACTTT. The rearrangement joins TRBV21-1 to TRBJ1-6; TRBD1 was called by the table and not checked on the DNA. TRBV21-1 is assigned pseudogene status. This CDR3 comprises 14 residues.

The sample holds a few counts of this clonotype. The chain joins TRBV5-1 to TRBJ2-1; D may be TRBD1 (5 bases). Germline assignment: CDR1 SGHRS and CDR2 YFSETQ. V was pared by 4 bases and J by 3 bases, with 20 bases between. This CDR3 contains 17 residues. Written as DNA, the CDR3 is TGCGCCAGCAGCGCCATACAGGTTCGCTCGCTCTACAATGAGCAGTTCTTC. Translation: CASSAIQVRSLYNEQFF.

V usage is TRBV7-4 and J usage is TRBJ2-3, with a weak D call TRBD2 (5 bases). Deletions cut 5 bases from V and 0 bases from J, with 18 bases between. CDR1 and CDR2 (germline): SGHVT, SQSDAQ. The CDR3 extends over 17 amino acids. The CDR3 DNA reads as TGTGCCAGCAGCCCAGCCGTGAGGCGGACTAGCACAGATACGCAGTATTTT. Translated: CASSPAVRRTSTDTQYF.

J is TRBJ2-1 and V is TRBV6-1; D call uncertain. Trimming took 6 bases from V and 8 from J, leaving 5 bases between them. The germline V gene has CDR1 MNHNS and CDR2 SASEGT. There are 10 residues in the CDR3. The CDR3 reads CASRKHEQFF. The CDR3 coding sequence is TGTGCCAGCAGGAAGCATGAGCAGTTCTTC.